These 16 T cell receptor beta chains were all obtained from the same sample, sequenced in a study of cytomegalovirus exposure and HLA in healthy donors. PCR employed 60 Vbeta and 13 Jbeta primers. The table came from immunoSEQ multiplex PCR; TCRdb's copy has only in-frame clones and leaves some out. The sample records 150,000 to 200,000 clones, 82% being singletons. Sequencing used PBMCs. These receptor sequences come from a man aged 45-65 years in good health and CMV-seropositive.

The chain uses TRBV28 and TRBJ2-5; no clear D gene. In germline, CDR1 is MDHEN, CDR2 SYDVKM. V was cut by 2 bases and J by 4 bases, with 11 bases left in between. This CDR3 has 14 residues. The CDR3 spells CASSLRARRETQYF. CDR3 DNA sequence: TGTGCCAGCAGTTTAAGAGCTAGAAGAGAGACCCAGTACTTC.

The table lists this clone with a count of one. V is TRBV27 and J is TRBJ1-3; no definite D call. V was clipped by 5 bases and J by 1 base, with 12 bases between them. The CDR3 extends over 15 amino acids. Germline CDR1 reads MNHEY; CDR2 reads SMNVEV (reference sequence). For the CDR3, the DNA is TGTGCCAGCAGTCAAGCCGGGGTTTCTGGAAACACCATATATTTT. Translation: CASSQAGVSGNTIYF.

The CDR3 loop reads CASSYRGWGQGLTEAFF. For the CDR3, the DNA is TGTGCCAGCAGCTATAGGGGTTGGGGCCAGGGGTTAACTGAAGCTTTCTTT. The rearrangement joins TRBV7-2 to TRBJ1-1; D might be TRBD1 (6 bases). The CDR3 contains 17 residues. CDR1 SGHTA and CDR2 FQGNSA come from the germline V gene. Trimming shortened V by 4 bases and J by 5 bases, and 23 bases separated the two germline ends. The full variable domain, completed using reference TRBV7-2 and TRBJ1-1, is GAGVSQSPSNKVTEKGKDVELRCDPISGHTALYWYRQSLGQGLEFLIYFQGNSAPDKSGLPSDRFSAERTGGSVSTLTIQRTQQEDSAVYLCASSYRGWGQGLTEAFFGQGTRLTVV.

V usage is TRBV11-3 and J usage is TRBJ2-1; TRBD1 matches 8 bases. This CDR3 has 17 amino acids. V lost 5 bases, J lost 3 bases, and 12 bases stayed unmatched. The germline V gene has CDR1 SGHNT and CDR2 YENEEA. CDR3 bases: TGTGCCAGCAGCCGTTCTACATTGGACAGGGACTACAATGAGCAGTTCTTC. It encodes CASSRSTLDRDYNEQFF.

This chain uses TRBV30 with TRBJ1-1; a possible D gene is TRBD1 (5 bases). The germline V and J ends were trimmed by 4 bases and 4 bases, with 7 bases remaining between them. The length of the CDR3 is 11 residues. Looked up from germline, CDR1 is GTSNPN and CDR2 is SVGIG (reference sequence). The CDR3, as DNA: TGTGCCTGGATGGACACCACTGAAGCTTTCTTT. Translating gives CAWMDTTEAFF.

The CDR3 region has the DNA TGTGCCTGGAGCGTACAGGGGGGCAATCAGCCCCAGCATTTT. Its protein is CAWSVQGGNQPQHF. The rearrangement uses TRBV30 and TRBJ1-5, with 8 bases lining up with TRBD1. CDR1 and CDR2 (germline): GTSNPN, SVGIG (reference sequence). J was trimmed by 2 bases and V by 3 bases; bases with no gene match: 3. The CDR3 totals 14 residues.

This chain uses TRBV7-2 with TRBJ2-1; 8 nucleotides line up with TRBD2. J was trimmed by 6 bases and V by 2 bases; bases with no gene match: 3. The germline V gene encodes CDR1 SGHTA and CDR2 FQGNSA. The length of the CDR3 is 14 residues. The CDR3: CASSLTLAGNEQFF. The CDR3 coding sequence is TGTGCCAGCAGCTTAACGCTAGCGGGCAATGAGCAGTTCTTC.

The gene calls are TRBV7-8 and TRBJ2-1; maybe TRBD1 (6 bases). The V end lost 5 bases, the J end lost 2 bases, and 22 bases lay between the germline ends. Per the germline V gene, CDR1 is SGHVS and CDR2 is FQNEAQ. The CDR3 is made up of 18 amino acids. The CDR3 nucleotides are TGTGCCAGCAGCGCTATGGGAGCAGGGGTGAGCACCTACAATGAGCAGTTCTTC. Protein: CASSAMGAGVSTYNEQFF.

The chain is built from TRBV18 and TRBJ1-2; perhaps TRBD1 as D (6 bases). The ends were cut back, 6 bases at V and 3 bases at J, with 14 bases in the middle. There are 14 residues in the CDR3. Looked up from germline, CDR1 is KGHSH and CDR2 is LQKENI. CDR3 sequence reads: CASSQAGADYGYTF. The CDR3 nucleotides are TGTGCCAGCTCCCAGGCAGGGGCCGACTATGGCTACACCTTC.

The V call is TRBV7-6, the J call TRBJ2-7; 11 bases fit TRBD1. Germline trimming cut 1 base from V and 3 bases from J; bases unmatched to any gene: 2. The V gene's germline CDR1 is SGHVS and CDR2 FNYEAQ. The CDR3 runs to 15 residues. The CDR3 region is CASSLVGTGGYEQYF. CDR3 sequence (DNA): TGTGCCAGCAGCTTAGTCGGGACAGGGGGCTACGAGCAGTACTTC. Filled out from reference TRBV7-6 and TRBJ2-7, the complete variable domain reads GAGVSQSPRYKVTKRGQDVALRCDPISGHVSLYWYRQALGQGPEFLTYFNYEAQQDKSGLPNDRFSAERPEGSISTLTIQRTEQRDSAMYRCASSLVGTGGYEQYFGPGTRLTVT.

The J gene is TRBJ2-7, the V gene TRBV6-5; a weak D match, TRBD2 (5 bases). Germline V lookup: CDR1 MNHEY, CDR2 SVGAGI. CDR3 length: 15 residues. Trimming removed 2 bases from V and 3 bases from J, with 14 bases in between. In DNA, the CDR3 is TGTGCCAGCAGTTACACCGAGGGCAGGAACTACGAGCAGTACTTC. Translated: CASSYTEGRNYEQYF.

The rearrangement links TRBV7-8 to TRBJ2-3; tentative D call: TRBD2 (6 bases). V was pared by 5 bases and J by 6 bases, with 12 bases between. The CDR3 covers 13 residues. Germline V CDR1 and CDR2: SGHVS, FQNEAQ. The CDR3, as DNA: TGTGCCAGCAGCCGCGGCGGGACCGATACGCAGTATTTT. Protein: CASSRGGTDTQYF.

This clone was seen repeatedly, ten times or more. CDR3 loop: CASSMPQGHEQFF. Written as DNA, the CDR3 is TGTGCCAGTAGTATGCCTCAGGGTCATGAGCAGTTCTTC. V usage is TRBV19 and J usage is TRBJ2-1; D is perhaps TRBD1 (5 bases). V dropped 3 bases and J dropped 8 bases, with 11 bases sitting between them. This CDR3 has 13 residues. Germline lookup yields CDR1 LNHDA and CDR2 SQIVND (reference sequence).

The rearrangement links TRBV18 to TRBJ1-5, with 9 bases that match TRBD1. From germline, CDR1 is KGHSH and CDR2 LQKENI. The junction had 7 bases not matched to a gene; V was cut back by 3 bases and J by 4 bases. The CDR3 has 16 amino acids. Here the CDR3 reads CASSPKGQGGNQPQHF. The CDR3 DNA reads TGTGCCAGCTCACCCAAGGGACAGGGCGGGAATCAGCCCCAGCATTTT. The full variable domain, its missing parts supplied by reference TRBV18 and TRBJ1-5, is NAGVMQNPRHLVRRRGQEARLRCSPMKGHSHVYWYRQLPEEGLKFMVYLQKENIIDESGMPKERFSAEFPKEGPSILRIQQVVRGDSAAYFCASSPKGQGGNQPQHFGDGTRLSIL.

This sequence joins TRBV7-9 and TRBJ1-1, with 7 bases identical to TRBD1. The CDR3 consists of 17 residues. The V segment lost 5 bases and the J segment 1 base; nucleotides outside the gene matches: 13. Per germline, CDR1 SEHNR and CDR2 FQNEAQ (reference sequence). The CDR3 nucleotides read TGTGCCAGCAGCACGCAGGGGGGCGGGACCGGGAACACTGAAGCTTTCTTT. Protein: CASSTQGGGTGNTEAFF.

This chain joins TRBV4-2 and TRBJ2-5; weak D call: TRBD2 (5 bases). Germline lookup yields CDR1 LGHNA and CDR2 YNFKEQ. The V end lost 1 base, the J end lost 5 bases, and 11 bases lay between the germline ends. This CDR3 region has 14 residues. CDR3 nucleotides: TGTGCCAGCAGCCAAGCCGGGGATGGGGAGACCCAGTACTTC. It specifies CASSQAGDGETQYF.